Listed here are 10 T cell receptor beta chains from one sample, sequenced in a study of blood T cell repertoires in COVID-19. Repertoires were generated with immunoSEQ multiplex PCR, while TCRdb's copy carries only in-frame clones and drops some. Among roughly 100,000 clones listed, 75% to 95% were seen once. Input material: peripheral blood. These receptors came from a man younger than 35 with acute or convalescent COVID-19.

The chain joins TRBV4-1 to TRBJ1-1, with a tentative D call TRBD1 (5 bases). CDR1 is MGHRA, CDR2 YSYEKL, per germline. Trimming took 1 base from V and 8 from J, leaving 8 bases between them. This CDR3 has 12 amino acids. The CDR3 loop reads CASSQVRGEAFF. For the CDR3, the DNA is TGCGCCAGCAGCCAAGTTCGGGGGGAAGCTTTCTTT.

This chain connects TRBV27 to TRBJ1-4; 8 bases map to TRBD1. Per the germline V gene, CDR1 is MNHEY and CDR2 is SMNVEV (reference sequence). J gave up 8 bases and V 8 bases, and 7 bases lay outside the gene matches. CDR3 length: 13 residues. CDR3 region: CASRTGNYEKLFF. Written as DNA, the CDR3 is TGTGCCAGCCGGACAGGGAATTACGAAAAACTGTTTTTT. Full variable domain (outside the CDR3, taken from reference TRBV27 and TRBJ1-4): EAQVTQNPRYLITVTGKKLTVTCSQNMNHEYMSWYRQDPGLGLRQIYYSMNVEVTDKGDVPEGYKVSRKEKRNFPLILESPSPNQTSLYFCASRTGNYEKLFFGSGTQLSVL.

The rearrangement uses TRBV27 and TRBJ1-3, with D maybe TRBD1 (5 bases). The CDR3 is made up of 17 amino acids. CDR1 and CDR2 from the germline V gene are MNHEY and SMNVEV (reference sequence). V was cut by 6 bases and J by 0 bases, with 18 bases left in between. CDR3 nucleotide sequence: TGTGCCAGCAGCCCCAGGGTTTCGCCCTTCTCTGGAAACACCATATATTTT. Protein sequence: CASSPRVSPFSGNTIYF.

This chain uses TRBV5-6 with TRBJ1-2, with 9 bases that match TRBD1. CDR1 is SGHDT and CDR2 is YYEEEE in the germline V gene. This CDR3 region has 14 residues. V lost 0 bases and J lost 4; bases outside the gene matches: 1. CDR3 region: CASSLGQGVYGYTF. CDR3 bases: TGTGCCAGCAGCTTGGGACAGGGGGTCTATGGCTACACCTTC.

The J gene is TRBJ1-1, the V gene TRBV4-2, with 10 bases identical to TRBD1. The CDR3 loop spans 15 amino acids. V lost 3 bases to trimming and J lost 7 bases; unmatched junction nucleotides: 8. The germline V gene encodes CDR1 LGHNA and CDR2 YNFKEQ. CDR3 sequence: CASSQTGTGEDEAFF. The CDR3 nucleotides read TGTGCCAGCAGCCAGACAGGGACAGGGGAAGATGAAGCTTTCTTT.

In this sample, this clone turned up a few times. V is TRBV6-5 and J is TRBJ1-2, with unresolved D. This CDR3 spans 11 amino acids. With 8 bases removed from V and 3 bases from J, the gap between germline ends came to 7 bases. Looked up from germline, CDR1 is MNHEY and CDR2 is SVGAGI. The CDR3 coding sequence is TGTGCCAGCGTATTCGACTATGGCTACACCTTC. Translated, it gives CASVFDYGYTF.

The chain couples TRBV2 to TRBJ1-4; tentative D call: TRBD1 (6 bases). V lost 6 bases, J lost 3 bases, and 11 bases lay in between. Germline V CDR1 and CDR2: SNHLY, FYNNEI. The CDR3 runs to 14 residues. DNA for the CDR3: TGTGCCAGCAGGGAGGACAGCCCTAATGAAAAACTGTTTTTT. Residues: CASREDSPNEKLFF.

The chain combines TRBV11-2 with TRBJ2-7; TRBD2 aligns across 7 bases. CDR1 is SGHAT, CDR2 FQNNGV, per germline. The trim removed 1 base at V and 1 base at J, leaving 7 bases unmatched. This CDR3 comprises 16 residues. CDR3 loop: CASSLVGAGVSYEQYF. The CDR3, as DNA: TGTGCCAGCAGCTTAGTCGGGGCGGGGGTATCCTACGAGCAGTACTTC. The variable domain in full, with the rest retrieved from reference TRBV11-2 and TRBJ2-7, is EAGVAQSPRYKIIEKRQSVAFWCNPISGHATLYWYQQILGQGPKLLIQFQNNGVVDDSQLPKDRFSAERLKGVDSTLKIQPAKLEDSAVYLCASSLVGAGVSYEQYFGPGTRLTVT.

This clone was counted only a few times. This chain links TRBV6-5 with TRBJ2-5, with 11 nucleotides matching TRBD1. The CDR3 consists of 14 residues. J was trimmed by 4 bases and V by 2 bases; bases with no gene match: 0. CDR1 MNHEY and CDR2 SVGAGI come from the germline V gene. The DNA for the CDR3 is TGTGCCAGCAGTTACGGACAGGGGGCAGAGACCCAGTACTTC. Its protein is CASSYGQGAETQYF.

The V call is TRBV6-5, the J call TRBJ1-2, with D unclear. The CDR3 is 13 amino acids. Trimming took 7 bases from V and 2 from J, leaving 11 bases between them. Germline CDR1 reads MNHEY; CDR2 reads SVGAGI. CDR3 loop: CASTHNINYGYTF. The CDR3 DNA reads TGTGCCAGCACCCACAATATAAACTATGGCTACACCTTC.